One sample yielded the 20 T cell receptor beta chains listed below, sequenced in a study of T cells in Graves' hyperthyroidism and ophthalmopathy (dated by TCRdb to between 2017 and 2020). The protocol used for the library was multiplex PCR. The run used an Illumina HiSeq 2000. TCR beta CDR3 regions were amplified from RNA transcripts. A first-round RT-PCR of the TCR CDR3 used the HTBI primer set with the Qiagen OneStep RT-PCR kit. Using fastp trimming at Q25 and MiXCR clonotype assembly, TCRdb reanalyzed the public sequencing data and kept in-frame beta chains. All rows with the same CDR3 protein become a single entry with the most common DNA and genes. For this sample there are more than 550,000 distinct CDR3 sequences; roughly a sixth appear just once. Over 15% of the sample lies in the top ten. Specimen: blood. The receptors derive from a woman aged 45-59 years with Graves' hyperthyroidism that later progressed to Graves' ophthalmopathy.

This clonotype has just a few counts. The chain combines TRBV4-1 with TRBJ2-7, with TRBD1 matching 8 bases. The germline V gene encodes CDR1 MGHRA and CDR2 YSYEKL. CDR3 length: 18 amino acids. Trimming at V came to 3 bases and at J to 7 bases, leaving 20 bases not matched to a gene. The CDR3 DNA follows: TGCGCCAGCAGCCACTACCTCGGACAGGGCTTAGCCTTGGAGGAGCAGTACTTC. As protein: CASSHYLGQGLALEEQYF.

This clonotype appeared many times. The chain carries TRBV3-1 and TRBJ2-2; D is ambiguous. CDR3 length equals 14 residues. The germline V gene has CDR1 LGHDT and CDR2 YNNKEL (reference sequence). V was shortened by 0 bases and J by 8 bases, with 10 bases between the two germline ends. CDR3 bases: TGTGCCAGCAGCCAAGAGGATCGCGCTGGGGAGCTGTTTTTT. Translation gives CASSQEDRAGELFF.

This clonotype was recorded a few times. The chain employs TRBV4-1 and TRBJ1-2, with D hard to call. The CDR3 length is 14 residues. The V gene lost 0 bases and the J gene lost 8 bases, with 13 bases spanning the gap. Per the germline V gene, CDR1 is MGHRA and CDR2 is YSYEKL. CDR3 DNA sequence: TGCGCCAGCAGCCAAGAGGCGGGCCTTAACGGCTACACCTTC. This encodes CASSQEAGLNGYTF.

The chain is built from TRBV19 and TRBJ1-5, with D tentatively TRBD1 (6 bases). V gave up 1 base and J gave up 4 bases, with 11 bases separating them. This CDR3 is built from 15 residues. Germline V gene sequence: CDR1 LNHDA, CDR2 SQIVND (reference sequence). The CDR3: CASSIAGRGNQPQHF. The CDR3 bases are TGTGCCAGTAGTATAGCTGGCAGGGGAAATCAGCCCCAGCATTTT.

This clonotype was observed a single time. The CDR3 is CASSHTPTSSHQETQYF. The CDR3 nucleotides read TGCGCCAGCAGCCACACACCCACCAGCTCGCACCAAGAGACCCAGTACTTC. The chain is built from TRBV4-1 and TRBJ2-5; D gene uncertain. Germline CDR1 reads MGHRA; CDR2 reads YSYEKL. CDR3 length: 17 residues. V lost 3 bases and J 0 bases, leaving 17 bases between the germline ends.

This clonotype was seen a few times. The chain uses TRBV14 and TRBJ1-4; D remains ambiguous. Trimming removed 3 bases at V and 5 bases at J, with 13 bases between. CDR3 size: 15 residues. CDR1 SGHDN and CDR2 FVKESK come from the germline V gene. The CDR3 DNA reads TGTGCCAGCAGCCATGCCCCGGTTGGGAATGAAAAACTGTTTTTT. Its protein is CASSHAPVGNEKLFF. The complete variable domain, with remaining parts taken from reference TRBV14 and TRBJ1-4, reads EAGVTQFPSHSVIEKGQTVTLRCDPISGHDNLYWYRRVMGKEIKFLLHFVKESKQDESGMPNNRFLAERTGGTYSTLKVQPAELEDSGVYFCASSHAPVGNEKLFFGSGTQLSVL.

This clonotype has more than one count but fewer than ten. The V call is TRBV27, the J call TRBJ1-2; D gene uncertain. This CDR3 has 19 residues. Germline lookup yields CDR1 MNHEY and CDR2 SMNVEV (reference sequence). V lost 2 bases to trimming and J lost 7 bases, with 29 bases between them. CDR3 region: CASSLDPDIAPEALRGYTF. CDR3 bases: TGTGCCAGCAGTTTAGACCCCGATATCGCTCCCGAAGCTCTTCGTGGCTACACCTTC.

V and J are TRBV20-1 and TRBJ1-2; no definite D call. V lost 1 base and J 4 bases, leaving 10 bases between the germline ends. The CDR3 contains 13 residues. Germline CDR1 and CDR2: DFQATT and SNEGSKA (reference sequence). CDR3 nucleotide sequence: TGCAGTGCTAGAGTCCGAGACATCTATGGCTACACCTTC. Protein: CSARVRDIYGYTF.

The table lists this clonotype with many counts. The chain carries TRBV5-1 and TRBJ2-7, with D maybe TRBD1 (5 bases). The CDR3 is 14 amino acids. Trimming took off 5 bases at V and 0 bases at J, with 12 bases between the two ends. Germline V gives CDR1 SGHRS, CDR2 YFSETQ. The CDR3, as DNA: TGCGCCAGCAGACAGGACGGGTTCTCCTACGAGCAGTACTTC. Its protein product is CASRQDGFSYEQYF.

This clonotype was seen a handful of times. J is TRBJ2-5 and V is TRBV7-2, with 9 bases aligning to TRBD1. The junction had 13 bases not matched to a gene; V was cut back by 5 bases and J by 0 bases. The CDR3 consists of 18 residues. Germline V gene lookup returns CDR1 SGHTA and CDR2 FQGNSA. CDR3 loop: CASSPRESWDRDQETQYF. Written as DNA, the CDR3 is TGTGCCAGCAGCCCACGCGAGTCCTGGGACAGGGACCAAGAGACCCAGTACTTC.

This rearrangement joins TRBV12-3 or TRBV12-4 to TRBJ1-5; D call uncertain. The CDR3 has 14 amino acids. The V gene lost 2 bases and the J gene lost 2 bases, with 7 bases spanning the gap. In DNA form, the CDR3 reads TGTGCCAGCAGTTTATGGGAGCGCAATCAGCCCCAGCATTTT. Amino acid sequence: CASSLWERNQPQHF.

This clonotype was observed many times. CDR3 DNA sequence: TGTGCCAGCAGCCACAAAGGACAGGGGACCTACGAGCAGTACTTC. Residues: CASSHKGQGTYEQYF. The chain has TRBV3-1 and TRBJ2-7, with 9 bases that match TRBD1. The CDR3 runs 15 residues. Looked up from germline, CDR1 is LGHDT and CDR2 is YNNKEL (reference sequence). V lost 3 bases and J lost 2; bases outside the gene matches: 5.

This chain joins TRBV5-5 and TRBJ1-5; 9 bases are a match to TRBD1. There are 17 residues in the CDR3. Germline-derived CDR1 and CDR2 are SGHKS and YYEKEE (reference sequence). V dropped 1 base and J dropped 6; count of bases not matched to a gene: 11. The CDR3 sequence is CASSLLPGQGWGQPQHF. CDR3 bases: TGTGCCAGCAGCTTGCTCCCGGGACAGGGTTGGGGTCAGCCCCAGCATTTT.

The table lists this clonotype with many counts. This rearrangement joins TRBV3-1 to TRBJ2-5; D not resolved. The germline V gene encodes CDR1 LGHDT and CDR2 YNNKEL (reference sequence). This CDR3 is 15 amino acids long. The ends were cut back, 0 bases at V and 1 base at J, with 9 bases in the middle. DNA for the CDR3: TGTGCCAGCAGCCAAGATCCCACAACCCAAGAGACCCAGTACTTC. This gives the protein CASSQDPTTQETQYF.

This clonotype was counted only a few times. CDR3 sequence (DNA): TGTGCCAGCTTCGTTGACACTGAAGCTTTCTTT. It specifies CASFVDTEAFF. The V and J genes are TRBV7-9 and TRBJ1-1; D is undetermined. CDR3 length: 11 amino acids. Germline assignment: CDR1 SEHNR and CDR2 FQNEAQ (reference sequence). V gave up 8 bases and J gave up 3 bases, with 7 bases separating them.

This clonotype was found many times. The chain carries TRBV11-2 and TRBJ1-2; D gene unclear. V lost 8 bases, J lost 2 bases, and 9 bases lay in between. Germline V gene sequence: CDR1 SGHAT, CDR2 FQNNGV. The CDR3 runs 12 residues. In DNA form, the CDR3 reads TGTGCCAGCGGGTTTTTCAACTATGGCTACACCTTC. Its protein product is CASGFFNYGYTF.

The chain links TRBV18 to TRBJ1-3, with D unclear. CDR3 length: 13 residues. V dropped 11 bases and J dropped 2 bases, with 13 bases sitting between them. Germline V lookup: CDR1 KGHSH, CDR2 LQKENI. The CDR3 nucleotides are TGTGCCGGATGGATTGGAGCTGGAAACACCATATATTTT. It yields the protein CAGWIGAGNTIYF.

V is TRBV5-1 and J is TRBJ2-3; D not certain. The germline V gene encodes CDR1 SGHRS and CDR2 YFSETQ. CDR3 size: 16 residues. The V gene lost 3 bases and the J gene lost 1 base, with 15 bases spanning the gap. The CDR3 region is CASSWALGRGTDTQYF. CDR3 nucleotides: TGCGCCAGCAGCTGGGCCCTGGGTAGGGGCACAGATACGCAGTATTTT. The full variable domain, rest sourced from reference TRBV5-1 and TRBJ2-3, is KAGVTQTPRYLIKTRGQQVTLSCSPISGHRSVSWYQQTPGQGLQFLFEYFSETQRNKGNFPGRFSGRQFSNSRSEMNVSTLELGDSALYLCASSWALGRGTDTQYFGPGTRLTVL.

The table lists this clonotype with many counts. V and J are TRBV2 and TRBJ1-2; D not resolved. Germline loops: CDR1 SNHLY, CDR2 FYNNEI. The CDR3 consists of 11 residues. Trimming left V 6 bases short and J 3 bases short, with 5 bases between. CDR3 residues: CASRQDYGYTF. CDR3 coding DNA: TGTGCCAGCAGGCAGGACTATGGCTACACCTTC.

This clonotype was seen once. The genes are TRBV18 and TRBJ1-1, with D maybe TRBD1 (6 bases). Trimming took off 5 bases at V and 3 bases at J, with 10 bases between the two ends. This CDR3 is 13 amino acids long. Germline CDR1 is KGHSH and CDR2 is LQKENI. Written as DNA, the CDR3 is TGTGCCAGCTCAGGGGGCATGGACACTGAAGCTTTCTTT. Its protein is CASSGGMDTEAFF.